Each of the 3 T cell receptor beta chains below was sequenced from the same sample in a study of blood T cell repertoires in COVID-19. Repertoires were generated with immunoSEQ multiplex PCR, while TCRdb's copy carries only in-frame clones and drops some. The data contain 54,000 or so clones, approximately 83% of them singletons. The sample was peripheral blood. Source of these receptors: a woman of 80 years or more with acute or convalescent COVID-19.

The chain couples TRBV24-1 to TRBJ2-1; 11 bases agree with TRBD2. The CDR3 extends over 16 amino acids. The J segment lost 6 bases and the V segment lost 5 bases, leaving 8 bases of the junction unmatched. The germline V gene has CDR1 KGHDR and CDR2 SFDVKD. CDR3 DNA sequence: TGTGCCACCAGTGGGCATAGCGGGAGGGCCCCCAATGAGCAGTTCTTC. Its protein product is CATSGHSGRAPNEQFF.

The V gene is TRBV5-1, the J gene TRBJ1-5; D remains ambiguous. The CDR3 loop spans 14 amino acids. Germline CDR1 reads SGHRS; CDR2 reads YFSETQ. Deletions cut 1 base from V and 4 bases from J, with 9 bases between. CDR3 in DNA: TGCGCCAGCAGCTTGCTAGGCGGGAATCAGCCCCAGCATTTT. Amino acid sequence: CASSLLGGNQPQHF.

This clone showed up just once. The V and J genes are TRBV11-2 and TRBJ2-5, with a possible D match to TRBD2 (5 bases). This CDR3 contains 17 residues. CDR1 is SGHAT, CDR2 FQNNGV, per germline. The V gene lost 1 base and the J gene lost 5 bases, with 20 bases spanning the gap. The DNA of the CDR3 is TGTGCCAGCAGCTTAGGAGGTACTCTAGCAGGCTCGGAGACCCAGTACTTC. Translating it yields CASSLGGTLAGSETQYF.